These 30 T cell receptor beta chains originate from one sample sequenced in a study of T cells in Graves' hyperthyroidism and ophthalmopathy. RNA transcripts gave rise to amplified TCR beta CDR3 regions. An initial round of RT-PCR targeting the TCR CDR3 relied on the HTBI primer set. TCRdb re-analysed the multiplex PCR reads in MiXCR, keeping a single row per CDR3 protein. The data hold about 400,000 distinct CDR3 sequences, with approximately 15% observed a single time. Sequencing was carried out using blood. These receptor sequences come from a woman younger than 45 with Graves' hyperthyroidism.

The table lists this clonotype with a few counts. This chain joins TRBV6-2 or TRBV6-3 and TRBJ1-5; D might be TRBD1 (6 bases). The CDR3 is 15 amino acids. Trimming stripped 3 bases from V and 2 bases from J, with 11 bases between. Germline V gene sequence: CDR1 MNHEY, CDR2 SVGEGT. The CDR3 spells CASSYGGHGNQPQHF. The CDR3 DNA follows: TGTGCCAGCAGTTATGGGGGGCACGGCAATCAGCCCCAGCATTTT.

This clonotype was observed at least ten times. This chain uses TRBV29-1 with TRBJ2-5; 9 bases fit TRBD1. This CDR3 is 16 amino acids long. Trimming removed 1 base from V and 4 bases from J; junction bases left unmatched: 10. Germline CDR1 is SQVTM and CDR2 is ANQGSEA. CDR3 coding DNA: TGCAGCGTTGAAGCCTTTTCCCGGACAGGGGTAGAGACCCAGTACTTC. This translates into CSVEAFSRTGVETQYF.

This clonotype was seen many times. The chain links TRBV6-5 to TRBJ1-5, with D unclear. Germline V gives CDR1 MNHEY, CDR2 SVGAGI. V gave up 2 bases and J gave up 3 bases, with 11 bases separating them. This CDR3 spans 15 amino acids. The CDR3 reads CASSYTDGYNQPQHF. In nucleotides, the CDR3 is TGTGCCAGCAGTTACACCGACGGCTACAATCAGCCCCAGCATTTT.

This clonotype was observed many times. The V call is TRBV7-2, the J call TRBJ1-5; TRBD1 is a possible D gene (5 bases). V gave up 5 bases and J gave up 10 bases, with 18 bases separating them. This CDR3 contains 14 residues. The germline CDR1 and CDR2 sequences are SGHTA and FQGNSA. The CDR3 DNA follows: TGTGCCAGCAGCCTTCAGGAAAGGGGCGGACCCCAGCATTTT. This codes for CASSLQERGGPQHF.

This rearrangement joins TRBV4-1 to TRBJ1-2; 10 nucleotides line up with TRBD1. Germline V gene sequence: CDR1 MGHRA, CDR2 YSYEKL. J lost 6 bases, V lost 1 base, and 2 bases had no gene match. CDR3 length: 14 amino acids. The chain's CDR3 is CASSQGTGGHGYTF. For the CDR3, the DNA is TGCGCCAGCAGCCAAGGGACAGGGGGTCATGGCTACACCTTC.

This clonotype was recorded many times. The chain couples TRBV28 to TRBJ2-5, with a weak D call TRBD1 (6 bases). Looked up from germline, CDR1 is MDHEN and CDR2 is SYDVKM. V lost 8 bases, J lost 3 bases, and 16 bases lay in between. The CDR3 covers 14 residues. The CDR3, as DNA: TGTGCCAGCGCCCGTGAGGGGGAGAAAGAGACCCAGTACTTC. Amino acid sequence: CASAREGEKETQYF.

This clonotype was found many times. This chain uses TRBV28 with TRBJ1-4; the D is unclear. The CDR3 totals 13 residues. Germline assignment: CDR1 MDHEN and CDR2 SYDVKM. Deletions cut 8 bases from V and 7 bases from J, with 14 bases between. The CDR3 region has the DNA TGTGCCAGCTGGCGGAGCGGTGTTGAAAAACTGTTTTTT. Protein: CASWRSGVEKLFF. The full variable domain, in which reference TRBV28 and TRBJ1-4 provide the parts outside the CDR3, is DVKVTQSSRYLVKRTGEKVFLECVQDMDHENMFWYRQDPGLGLRLIYFSYDVKMKEKGDIPEGYSVSREKKERFSLILESASTNQTSMYLCASWRSGVEKLFFGSGTQLSVL.

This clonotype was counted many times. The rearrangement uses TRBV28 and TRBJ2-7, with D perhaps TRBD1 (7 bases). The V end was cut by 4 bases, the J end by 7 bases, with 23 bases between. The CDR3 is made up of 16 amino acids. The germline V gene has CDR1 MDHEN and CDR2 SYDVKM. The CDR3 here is CASSSPRGGGSEEQYF. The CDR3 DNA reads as TGTGCCAGCAGTTCCCCCCGAGGAGGGGGCAGTGAGGAGCAGTACTTC.

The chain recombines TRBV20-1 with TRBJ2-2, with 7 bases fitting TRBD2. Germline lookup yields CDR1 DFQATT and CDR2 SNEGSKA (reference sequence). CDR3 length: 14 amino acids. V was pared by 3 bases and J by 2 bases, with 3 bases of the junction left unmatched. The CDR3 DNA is TGCAGTGCTAGGGAGCGGGAAAACACCGGGGAGCTGTTTTTT. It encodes CSARERENTGELFF.

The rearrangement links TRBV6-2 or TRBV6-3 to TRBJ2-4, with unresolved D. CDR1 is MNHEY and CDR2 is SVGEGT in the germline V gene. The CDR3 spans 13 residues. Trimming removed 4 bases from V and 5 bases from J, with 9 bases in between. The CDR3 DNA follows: TGTGCCAGCAGTTTTAACACCGAAAACATTCAGTACTTC. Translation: CASSFNTENIQYF.

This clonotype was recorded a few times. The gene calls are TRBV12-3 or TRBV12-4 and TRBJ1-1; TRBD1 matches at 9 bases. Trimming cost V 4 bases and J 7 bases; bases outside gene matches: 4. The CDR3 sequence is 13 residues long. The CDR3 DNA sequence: TGTGCCAGCAGTTGCGGACAGGGGAGTGAAGCTTTCTTT. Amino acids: CASSCGQGSEAFF.

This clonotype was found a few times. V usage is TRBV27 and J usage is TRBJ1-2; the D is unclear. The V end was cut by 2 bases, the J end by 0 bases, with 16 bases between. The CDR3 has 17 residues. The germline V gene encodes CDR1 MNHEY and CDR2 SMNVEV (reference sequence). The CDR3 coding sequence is TGTGCCAGCAGTTTAGTAGGGCGCGGGTCGACTAACTATGGCTACACCTTC. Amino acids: CASSLVGRGSTNYGYTF.

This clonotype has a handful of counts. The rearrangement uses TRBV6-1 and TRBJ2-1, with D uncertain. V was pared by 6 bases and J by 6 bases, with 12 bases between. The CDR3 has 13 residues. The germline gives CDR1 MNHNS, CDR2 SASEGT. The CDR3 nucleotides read TGTGCCAGCAGCGCCCCGGCTACCAATGAGCAGTTCTTC. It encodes CASSAPATNEQFF.

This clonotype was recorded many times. CDR3 sequence reads: CSATVSSGWVGYEQYF. The CDR3 region has the DNA TGCAGTGCTACCGTTTCTAGCGGGTGGGTCGGCTACGAGCAGTACTTC. V and J are TRBV20-1 and TRBJ2-7; TRBD2 matches at 8 bases. The junction had 14 bases not matched to a gene; V was cut back by 4 bases and J by 3 bases. Germline CDR1 is DFQATT and CDR2 is SNEGSKA (reference sequence). The CDR3 covers 16 residues.

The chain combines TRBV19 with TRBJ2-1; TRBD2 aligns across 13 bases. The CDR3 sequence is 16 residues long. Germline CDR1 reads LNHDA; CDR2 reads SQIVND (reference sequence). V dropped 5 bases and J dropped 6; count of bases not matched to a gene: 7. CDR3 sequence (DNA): TGTGCCAGTAGTCCCGGACTAGCGGGAGTCCGCAATGAGCAGTTCTTC. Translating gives CASSPGLAGVRNEQFF.

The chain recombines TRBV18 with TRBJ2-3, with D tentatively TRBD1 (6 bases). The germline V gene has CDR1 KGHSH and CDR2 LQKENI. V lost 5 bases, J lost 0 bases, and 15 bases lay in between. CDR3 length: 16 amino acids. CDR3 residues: CASSFYRDTSTDTQYF. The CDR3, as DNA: TGTGCCAGCTCATTTTACCGGGACACCAGCACAGATACGCAGTATTTT.

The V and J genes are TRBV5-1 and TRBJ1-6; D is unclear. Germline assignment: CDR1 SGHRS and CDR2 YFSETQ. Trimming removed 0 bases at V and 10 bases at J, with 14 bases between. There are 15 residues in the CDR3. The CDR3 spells CASSLDSPSGSPLHF. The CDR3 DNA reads TGCGCCAGCAGCTTGGACAGTCCTTCCGGGTCACCCCTCCACTTT.

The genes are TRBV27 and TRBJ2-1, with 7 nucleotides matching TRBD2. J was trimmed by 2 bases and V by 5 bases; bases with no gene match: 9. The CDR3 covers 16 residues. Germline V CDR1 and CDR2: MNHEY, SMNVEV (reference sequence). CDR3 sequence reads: CASSTELASPYNEQFF. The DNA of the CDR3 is TGTGCCAGCAGTACCGAACTAGCGAGCCCCTACAATGAGCAGTTCTTC.

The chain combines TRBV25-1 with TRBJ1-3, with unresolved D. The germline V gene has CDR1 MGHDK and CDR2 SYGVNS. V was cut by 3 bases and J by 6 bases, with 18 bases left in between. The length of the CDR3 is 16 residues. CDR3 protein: CASSEGMGRTTNTIYF. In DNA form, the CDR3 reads TGTGCCAGCAGTGAGGGTATGGGGAGAACTACAAACACCATATATTTT.

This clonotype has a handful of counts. The CDR3: CATLGRNYNEQFF. The CDR3 DNA is TGTGCCACCCTCGGGCGGAACTACAATGAGCAGTTCTTC. V is TRBV6-1 and J is TRBJ2-1, with D unclear. Germline V gene data show CDR1 as MNHNS and CDR2 as SASEGT. Trimming cost V 10 bases and J 3 bases, with 13 bases left between them. The CDR3 extends over 13 amino acids.

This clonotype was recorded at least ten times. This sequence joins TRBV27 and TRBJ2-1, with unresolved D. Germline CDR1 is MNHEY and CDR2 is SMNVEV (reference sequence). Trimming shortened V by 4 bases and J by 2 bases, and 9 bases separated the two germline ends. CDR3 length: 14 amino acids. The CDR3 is CASSSLETYNEQFF. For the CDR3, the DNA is TGTGCCAGCAGTTCCCTGGAGACCTACAATGAGCAGTTCTTC.

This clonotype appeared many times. The CDR3 DNA follows: TGTGCCAGCAGTCTCCTAGCGGGAGGGCCTGAGCAGTTCTTC. This gives the protein CASSLLAGGPEQFF. The chain employs TRBV2 and TRBJ2-1; 12 nucleotides align to TRBD2. Germline CDR1 reads SNHLY; CDR2 reads FYNNEI. The CDR3 spans 14 residues. After removal of 5 bases from V and 9 bases from J, the junction contained 5 bases not matched to a gene. The variable domain in full, completed from reference TRBV2 and TRBJ2-1, reads EPEVTQTPSHQVTQMGQEVILRCVPISNHLYFYWYRQILGQKVEFLVSFYNNEISEKSEIFDDQFSVERPDGSNFTLKIRSTKLEDSAMYFCASSLLAGGPEQFFGPGTRLTVL.

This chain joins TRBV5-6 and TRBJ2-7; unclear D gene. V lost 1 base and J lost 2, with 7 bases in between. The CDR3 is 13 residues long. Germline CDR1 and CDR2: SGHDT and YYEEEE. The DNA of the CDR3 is TGTGCCAGCAGCTTGAACGTAGCCTACGAGCAGTACTTC. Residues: CASSLNVAYEQYF.

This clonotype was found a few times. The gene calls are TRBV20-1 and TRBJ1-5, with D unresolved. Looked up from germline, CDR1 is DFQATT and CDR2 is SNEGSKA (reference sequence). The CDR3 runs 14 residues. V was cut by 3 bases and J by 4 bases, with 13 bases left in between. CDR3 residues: CSARARLRNQPQHF. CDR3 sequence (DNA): TGCAGTGCTAGGGCCAGGTTGAGAAATCAGCCCCAGCATTTT.

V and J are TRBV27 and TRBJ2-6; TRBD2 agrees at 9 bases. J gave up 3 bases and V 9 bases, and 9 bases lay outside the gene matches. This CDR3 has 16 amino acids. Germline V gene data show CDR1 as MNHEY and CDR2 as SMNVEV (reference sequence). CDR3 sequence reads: CASDLAGVLGANVLTF. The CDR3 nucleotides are TGTGCCAGTGACTTAGCGGGAGTCCTTGGGGCCAACGTCCTGACTTTC.

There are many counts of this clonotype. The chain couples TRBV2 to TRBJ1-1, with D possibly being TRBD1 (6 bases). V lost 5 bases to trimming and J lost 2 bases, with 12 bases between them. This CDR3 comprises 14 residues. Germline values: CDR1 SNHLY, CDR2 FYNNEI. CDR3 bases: TGTGCCAGCAGTAGGTGGGGGGCCAACACTGAAGCTTTCTTT. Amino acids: CASSRWGANTEAFF.

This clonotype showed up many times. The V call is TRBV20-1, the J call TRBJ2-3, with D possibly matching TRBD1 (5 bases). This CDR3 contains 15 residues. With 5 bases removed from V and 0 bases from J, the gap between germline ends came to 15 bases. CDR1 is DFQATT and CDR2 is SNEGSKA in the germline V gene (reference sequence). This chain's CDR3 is CSAGTSGFSTDTQYF. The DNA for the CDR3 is TGCAGTGCTGGAACCTCAGGGTTTAGCACAGATACGCAGTATTTT.

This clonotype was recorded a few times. CDR3 nucleotides: TGTGCCAGCACCACAGACCTTTCGAACACTGAAGCTTTCTTT. Translation: CASTTDLSNTEAFF. The rearrangement joins TRBV7-9 to TRBJ1-1, with no clear D. This CDR3 is built from 14 residues. The germline V gene has CDR1 SEHNR and CDR2 FQNEAQ (reference sequence). V lost 7 bases and J lost 1, with 13 bases in between. The complete variable domain, with remaining parts taken from reference TRBV7-9 and TRBJ1-1, reads DTGVSQNPRHKITKRGQNVTFRCDPISEHNRLYWYRQTLGQGPEFLTYFQNEAQLEKSRLLSDRFSAERPKGSFSTLEIQRTEQGDSAMYLCASTTDLSNTEAFFGQGTRLTVV.

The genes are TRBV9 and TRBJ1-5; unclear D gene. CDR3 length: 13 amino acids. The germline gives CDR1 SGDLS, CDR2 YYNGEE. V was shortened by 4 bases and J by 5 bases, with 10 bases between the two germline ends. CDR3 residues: CASSQTTYQPQHF. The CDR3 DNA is TGTGCCAGCAGCCAGACAACATATCAGCCCCAGCATTTT.

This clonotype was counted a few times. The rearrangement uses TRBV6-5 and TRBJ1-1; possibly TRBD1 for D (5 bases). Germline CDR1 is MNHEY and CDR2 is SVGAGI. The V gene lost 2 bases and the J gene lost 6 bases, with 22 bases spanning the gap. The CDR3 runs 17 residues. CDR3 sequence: CASSYTPRAGWNPEAFF. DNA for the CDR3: TGTGCCAGCAGTTACACCCCACGGGCAGGGTGGAATCCTGAAGCTTTCTTT.